This TCR beta chain emerged from a study of shared clonotypes between healthy human individuals. Germline V gene sequence: CDR1 KGHSH, CDR2 LQKENI. CDR3 size: 14 residues. The ends were cut back, 6 bases at V and 0 bases at J, with 12 bases in the middle. Clones were read by immunoSEQ multiplex PCR, and TCRdb kept only the in-frame ones, dropping some. Of about 2 million clones in the sample, roughly 94% were seen once. CD45RO-negative CD8 cells positively selected for CCR7 made up the naive population, which excluded terminally differentiated effector memory CD45RA+ cells. Sequencing was carried out using naive CD8+ T cells sorted from blood. The chain joins TRBV18 to TRBJ2-7, with D possibly matching TRBD1 (6 bases). The TCR sequence derives from a young man in good health. CDR3 sequence: CASSYTGSSYEQYF. CDR3 DNA: TGTGCCAGCTCGTACACAGGGTCCTCCTACGAGCAGTACTTC.